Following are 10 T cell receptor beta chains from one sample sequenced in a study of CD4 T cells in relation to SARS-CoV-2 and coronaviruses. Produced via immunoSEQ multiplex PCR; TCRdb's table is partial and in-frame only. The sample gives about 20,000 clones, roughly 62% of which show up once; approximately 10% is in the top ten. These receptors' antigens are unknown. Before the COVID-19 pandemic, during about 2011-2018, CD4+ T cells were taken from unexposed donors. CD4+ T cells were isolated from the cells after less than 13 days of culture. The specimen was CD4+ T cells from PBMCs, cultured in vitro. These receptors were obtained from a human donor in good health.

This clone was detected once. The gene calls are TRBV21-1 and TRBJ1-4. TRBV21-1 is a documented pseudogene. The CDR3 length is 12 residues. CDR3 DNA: TGTGGGGCCAGCGAGGGAGGTGAAAAACTGTTTTTT. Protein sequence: CGASEGGEKLFF.

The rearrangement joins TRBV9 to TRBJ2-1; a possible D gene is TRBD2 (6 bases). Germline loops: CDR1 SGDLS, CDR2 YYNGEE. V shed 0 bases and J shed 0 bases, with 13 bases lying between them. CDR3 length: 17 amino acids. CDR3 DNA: TGTGCCAGCAGCGTAGCGCTGGGGGGAGGCTCCTACAATGAGCAGTTCTTC. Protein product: CASSVALGGGSYNEQFF.

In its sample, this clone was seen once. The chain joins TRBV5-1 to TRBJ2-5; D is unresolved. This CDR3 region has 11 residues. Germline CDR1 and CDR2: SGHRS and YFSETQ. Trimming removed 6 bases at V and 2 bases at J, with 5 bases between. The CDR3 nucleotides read TGCGCCAGCACTGAGCAAGAGACCCAGTACTTC. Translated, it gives CASTEQETQYF. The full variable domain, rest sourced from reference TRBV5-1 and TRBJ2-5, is KAGVTQTPRYLIKTRGQQVTLSCSPISGHRSVSWYQQTPGQGLQFLFEYFSETQRNKGNFPGRFSGRQFSNSRSEMNVSTLELGDSALYLCASTEQETQYFGPGTRLLVL.

The CDR3 loop reads CASSLALAGGEEQYF. CDR3 DNA sequence: TGTGCCAGCAGCTTAGCGCTCGCGGGCGGGGAAGAGCAGTACTTC. The V and J genes are TRBV7-2 and TRBJ2-7, with D possibly matching TRBD2 (6 bases). The CDR3 consists of 15 residues. The V end was cut by 0 bases, the J end by 7 bases, with 16 bases between. Germline V CDR1 and CDR2: SGHTA, FQGNSA.

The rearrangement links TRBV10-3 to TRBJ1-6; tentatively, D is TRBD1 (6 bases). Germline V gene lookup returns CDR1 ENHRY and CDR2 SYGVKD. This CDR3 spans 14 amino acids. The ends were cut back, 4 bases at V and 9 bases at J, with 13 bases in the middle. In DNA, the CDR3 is TGTGCCATCAGTGGGGGGACATCAAGTTCACCCCTCCACTTT. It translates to CAISGGTSSSPLHF.

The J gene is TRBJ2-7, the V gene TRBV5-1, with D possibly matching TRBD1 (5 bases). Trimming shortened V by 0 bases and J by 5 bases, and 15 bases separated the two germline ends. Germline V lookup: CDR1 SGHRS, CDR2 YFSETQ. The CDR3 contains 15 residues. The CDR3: CASSLGGAVWDEQYF. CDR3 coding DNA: TGCGCCAGCAGCTTGGGGGGCGCGGTCTGGGACGAGCAGTACTTC.

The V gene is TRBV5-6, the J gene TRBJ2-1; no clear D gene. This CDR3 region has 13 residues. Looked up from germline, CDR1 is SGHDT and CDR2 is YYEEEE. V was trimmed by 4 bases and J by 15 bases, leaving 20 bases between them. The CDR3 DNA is TGTGCCAGCAGCCCCAGGACCGACGGGCAGTCGTTCTTC. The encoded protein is CASSPRTDGQSFF.

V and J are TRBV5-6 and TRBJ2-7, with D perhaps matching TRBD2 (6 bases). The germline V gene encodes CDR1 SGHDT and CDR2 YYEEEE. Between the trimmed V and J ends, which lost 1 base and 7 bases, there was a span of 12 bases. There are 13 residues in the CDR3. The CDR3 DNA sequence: TGTGCCAGCAGCTTGAGACTAGTAAGGGAGCAGTACTTC. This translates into CASSLRLVREQYF.

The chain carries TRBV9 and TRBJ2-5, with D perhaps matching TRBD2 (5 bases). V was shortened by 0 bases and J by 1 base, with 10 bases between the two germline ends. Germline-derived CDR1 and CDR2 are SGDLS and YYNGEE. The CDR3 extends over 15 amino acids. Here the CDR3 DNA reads TGTGCCAGCAGCGTAGCTGGCGGACTCCAAGAGACCCAGTACTTC. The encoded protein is CASSVAGGLQETQYF.

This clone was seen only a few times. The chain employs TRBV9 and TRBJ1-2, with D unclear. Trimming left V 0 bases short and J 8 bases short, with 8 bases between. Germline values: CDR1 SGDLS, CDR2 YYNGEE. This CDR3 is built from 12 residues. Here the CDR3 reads CASSVGLGGYTF. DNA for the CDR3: TGTGCCAGCAGCGTAGGACTTGGCGGCTACACCTTC. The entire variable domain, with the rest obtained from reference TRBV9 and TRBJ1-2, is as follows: DSGVTQTPKHLITATGQRVTLRCSPRSGDLSVYWYQQSLDQGLQFLIQYYNGEERAKGNILERFSAQQFPDLHSELNLSSLELGDSALYFCASSVGLGGYTFGSGTRLTVV.